The 4 T cell receptor beta chains reported below all come from one sample, sequenced in a study of shared clonotypes between healthy human individuals. Sequencing was performed with immunoSEQ multiplex PCR; in TCRdb, only in-frame clones are kept and a portion is missing. Found here are under 600,000 clones, about 96% of them singletons; the top ten hold nearly 0.065%. The sequencing sample was made of naive CD4+ T cells sorted from blood. As to subset: CD45RA+ positively selected. These receptor sequences come from a woman in her twenties or thirties in good health.

The chain has TRBV7-9 and TRBJ2-5; 8 bases agree with TRBD2. Per germline, CDR1 SEHNR and CDR2 FQNEAQ (reference sequence). The CDR3 is 14 residues long. The J segment lost 4 bases and the V segment lost 1 base, leaving 2 bases of the junction unmatched. CDR3 bases: TGTGCCAGCAGCTTAGGTGCGGGGGGAGAGACCCAGTACTTC. The encoded protein is CASSLGAGGETQYF.

This rearrangement joins TRBV2 to TRBJ2-2; D is unclear. V was cut by 2 bases and J by 3 bases, with 10 bases left in between. The CDR3 is 15 amino acids. Looked up from germline, CDR1 is SNHLY and CDR2 is FYNNEI. CDR3 bases: TGTGCCAGCAGTGAATCCGGCCACCACACCGGGGAGCTGTTTTTT. It encodes CASSESGHHTGELFF. Full variable domain (remainder filled in from reference TRBV2 and TRBJ2-2): EPEVTQTPSHQVTQMGQEVILRCVPISNHLYFYWYRQILGQKVEFLVSFYNNEISEKSEIFDDQFSVERPDGSNFTLKIRSTKLEDSAMYFCASSESGHHTGELFFGEGSRLTVL.

The chain uses TRBV7-9 and TRBJ1-1; 8 nucleotides line up with TRBD1. There are 17 residues in the CDR3. CDR1 and CDR2 (germline): SEHNR, FQNEAQ (reference sequence). With V trimmed by 5 bases and J by 3 bases, 14 bases remained unmatched. The CDR3 coding sequence is TGTGCCAGCAGCCCGGTGCCCCCGACAGGGGCTGACACTGAAGCTTTCTTT. Its translation is CASSPVPPTGADTEAFF.

This clone appeared a single time. The J gene is TRBJ1-1, the V gene TRBV6-1, with TRBD1 matching over 7 bases. The CDR3 length is 13 residues. CDR1 and CDR2 (germline): MNHNS, SASEGT. V gave up 4 bases and J gave up 10 bases; unmatched junction bases: 9. The CDR3 nucleotides read TGTGCCAGCAGTGCACACACAGGGGTTGGAGCTTTCTTT. It encodes CASSAHTGVGAFF.